This T cell receptor beta chain stems from a study of lymphopenia after photon versus proton radiotherapy. Study-level findings and limits: Under photons, naive T cells and diversity fell while effector/memory populations rose. Only patients who died were analyzed for survival; proton advantage is unproven. Larger post-nadir TCR diversity loss correlated inversely with survival in deceased patients. After lymphocyte nadir, photon-treated repertoires showed oligoclonal expansion, especially CD8+ Temra.

Germline CDR1 and CDR2: SGHRS and YFSETQ. CDR3 length equals 15 residues. J was trimmed by 3 bases and V by 1 base; bases with no gene match: 6. A remark on this clone: The antigen is unknown.

Repertoires were generated with immunoSEQ multiplex PCR, while TCRdb's copy carries only in-frame clones and drops some. This table has some 20,000 clones, around 89% appearing once. This TCR was recovered from an elderly man with esophageal cancer. V usage is TRBV5-1 and J usage is TRBJ2-7; TRBD1 agrees at 8 bases. This sample comprised peripheral blood, obtained from a patient treated with proton-based radiotherapy. CDR3 region: CASSLSGQANYEQYF. The CDR3 bases are TGCGCCAGCAGCTTGTCGGGACAGGCGAACTACGAGCAGTACTTC.